Following are 16 T cell receptor beta chains from one sample sequenced in a study of blood T cell repertoires in COVID-19. Data came from immunoSEQ multiplex PCR; TCRdb stores just in-frame clones and leaves some out. The sample includes a few hundred thousand clones, roughly nine tenths of them seen just once. The sample was PBMCs or T cells enriched from blood (not recorded which). Receptor source: a man younger than 40 who had recovered from COVID-19.

This clone was detected only a few times. The chain has TRBV25-1 and TRBJ2-5, with 7 bases lining up with TRBD1. The CDR3 runs to 14 residues. CDR1 MGHDK and CDR2 SYGVNS come from the germline V gene. The V gene end was trimmed by 4 bases and the J gene end by 1 base; junction bases not matched to a gene: 3. The CDR3 loop reads CASSVGGPQETQYF. The CDR3 DNA reads TGTGCCAGCAGTGTAGGGGGCCCCCAAGAGACCCAGTACTTC.

The J gene is TRBJ2-7, the V gene TRBV27, with 7 bases that match TRBD1. This CDR3 region has 17 residues. V trimming: 8 bases; J trimming: 5 bases; junction bases outside the gene matches: 21. The germline V gene encodes CDR1 MNHEY and CDR2 SMNVEV (reference sequence). The CDR3 reads CASSQLLRGGVSHEQYF. The CDR3 DNA reads as TGTGCCAGCTCCCAGTTGTTACGAGGGGGCGTATCCCACGAGCAGTACTTC.

This rearrangement joins TRBV28 to TRBJ2-1; unclear D gene. The CDR3 extends over 13 amino acids. Germline V gene lookup returns CDR1 MDHEN and CDR2 SYDVKM. V shed 6 bases and J shed 7 bases, with 13 bases lying between them. This CDR3 is CASSRPSGNEQFF. In nucleotides, the CDR3 is TGTGCCAGCAGCCGACCGTCCGGGAATGAGCAGTTCTTC.

This chain uses TRBV5-1 with TRBJ2-1, with D uncertain. Germline loops: CDR1 SGHRS, CDR2 YFSETQ. Trimming took 4 bases from V and 8 from J, leaving 7 bases between them. This CDR3 spans 11 amino acids. CDR3 sequence: CASSRADEQFF. CDR3 sequence (DNA): TGCGCCAGCAGCCGTGCGGATGAGCAGTTCTTC.

V is TRBV15 and J is TRBJ2-7; TRBD2 aligns across 7 bases. The trim removed 3 bases at V and 1 base at J, leaving 12 bases unmatched. This CDR3 contains 17 residues. Germline assignment: CDR1 LNHNV and CDR2 YYDKDF (reference sequence). The CDR3 DNA is TGTGCCACCAGCAGGGAGCCGGGGGGTAGCAGGTCCTACGAGCAGTACTTC. It specifies CATSREPGGSRSYEQYF.

The chain has TRBV2 and TRBJ2-7; 7 bases fit TRBD1. J gave up 4 bases and V 7 bases, and 10 bases lay outside the gene matches. The germline gives CDR1 SNHLY, CDR2 FYNNEI. The CDR3 runs to 14 residues. The CDR3 DNA is TGTGCCAGCACCAGAACAGGGGCAGGGTACGAGCAGTACTTC. As protein: CASTRTGAGYEQYF. Supplemented by reference TRBV2 and TRBJ2-7, the full variable domain reads EPEVTQTPSHQVTQMGQEVILRCVPISNHLYFYWYRQILGQKVEFLVSFYNNEISEKSEIFDDQFSVERPDGSNFTLKIRSTKLEDSAMYFCASTRTGAGYEQYFGPGTRLTVT.

This rearrangement joins TRBV11-2 to TRBJ2-2; the match to TRBD2 covers 12 bases. Losses at the gene ends were 4 bases for V and 6 bases for J; bases not matched to a gene: 6. In germline, CDR1 is SGHAT, CDR2 FQNNGV. The CDR3 covers 16 residues. CDR3 protein: CASSSTSGRRAGELFF. CDR3 DNA: TGTGCCAGCAGCTCGACTAGCGGGAGACGGGCCGGGGAGCTGTTTTTT.

The genes are TRBV7-2 and TRBJ2-1; D might be TRBD1 (5 bases). Germline V CDR1 and CDR2: SGHTA, FQGNSA. The CDR3 contains 15 residues. The V and J ends lost 7 bases and 9 bases respectively, with 22 bases between them. DNA of the CDR3: TGTGCCAGCACCCCCTGGGGCGGACGGGCCGGTGAGCAGTTCTTC. Protein product: CASTPWGGRAGEQFF.

This rearrangement joins TRBV3-1 (or the pseudogene TRBV3-2) to TRBJ1-2; tentatively, D is TRBD1 (6 bases). Germline CDR1 is LGHDT and CDR2 is YNNKEL (reference sequence). Trimming took 3 bases from V and 5 from J, leaving 16 bases between them. The CDR3 has 15 residues. The CDR3 DNA reads TGTGCCAGCAGCCACCCCCACAGGGAACGGTATGGCTACACCTTC. The encoded protein is CASSHPHRERYGYTF.

The chain couples TRBV11-2 to TRBJ2-7, with 10 positions matching TRBD2. The junction had 8 bases not matched to a gene; V was cut back by 5 bases and J by 1 base. Germline CDR1 is SGHAT and CDR2 is FQNNGV. CDR3 length: 16 amino acids. In DNA form, the CDR3 reads TGTGCCAGCAGCGTGACTATAGCGGGAGGATCCTACGAGCAGTACTTC. Protein product: CASSVTIAGGSYEQYF.

This clone was seen a single time. The chain links TRBV5-1 to TRBJ1-6; maybe TRBD1 (5 bases). CDR3 size: 15 residues. Germline CDR1 SGHRS, CDR2 YFSETQ. V lost 0 bases and J 7 bases, leaving 11 bases between the germline ends. CDR3 nucleotide sequence: TGCGCCAGCAGCTTGGACGCAGGGCGAAATTCACCCCTCCACTTT. As protein: CASSLDAGRNSPLHF.

The chain joins TRBV19 to TRBJ1-5, with a weak D call TRBD1 (5 bases). V lost 7 bases to trimming and J lost 6 bases, with 13 bases between them. The germline CDR1 and CDR2 sequences are LNHDA and SQIVND (reference sequence). The CDR3 spans 13 residues. This chain's CDR3 is CASNSRVGQPQHF. The CDR3 nucleotides read TGTGCCAGTAACTCCAGGGTGGGTCAGCCCCAGCATTTT.

The chain couples TRBV20-1 to TRBJ1-4; possibly TRBD1 for D (5 bases). The germline V gene encodes CDR1 DFQATT and CDR2 SNEGSKA (reference sequence). V was cut by 3 bases and J by 4 bases, with 21 bases left in between. The CDR3 contains 17 residues. The CDR3 sequence: CSASGAGPDVGNEKLFF. CDR3 nucleotide sequence: TGCAGTGCTAGTGGGGCAGGTCCCGATGTAGGTAATGAAAAACTGTTTTTT.

The chain employs TRBV11-2 and TRBJ1-2; 8 nucleotides agree with TRBD1. The CDR3 loop spans 15 amino acids. Germline loops: CDR1 SGHAT, CDR2 FQNNGV. J gave up 7 bases and V 1 base, and 8 bases lay outside the gene matches. Here the CDR3 reads CASSLAHGQGVGYTF. CDR3 sequence (DNA): TGTGCCAGCAGCTTAGCCCATGGACAGGGTGTTGGCTACACCTTC.

This clone appeared once. The rearrangement joins TRBV6-1 to TRBJ1-5, with a weak D call TRBD1 (5 bases). The length of the CDR3 is 17 residues. Germline CDR1 MNHNS, CDR2 SASEGT. Trimming shortened V by 3 bases and J by 0 bases, and 15 bases separated the two germline ends. The CDR3 loop reads CASSDRGHLSSNQPQHF. For the CDR3, the DNA is TGTGCCAGCAGTGATAGGGGTCATCTCAGTAGCAATCAGCCCCAGCATTTT.

The rearrangement links TRBV7-9 to TRBJ2-7; 8 bases are a match to TRBD2. CDR3 length: 13 amino acids. The germline V gene has CDR1 SEHNR and CDR2 FQNEAQ (reference sequence). With V trimmed by 5 bases and J by 7 bases, 7 bases remained unmatched. CDR3 sequence: CASSDRLAKEQYF. The CDR3 DNA reads as TGTGCCAGCAGCGACAGACTAGCGAAAGAGCAGTACTTC.